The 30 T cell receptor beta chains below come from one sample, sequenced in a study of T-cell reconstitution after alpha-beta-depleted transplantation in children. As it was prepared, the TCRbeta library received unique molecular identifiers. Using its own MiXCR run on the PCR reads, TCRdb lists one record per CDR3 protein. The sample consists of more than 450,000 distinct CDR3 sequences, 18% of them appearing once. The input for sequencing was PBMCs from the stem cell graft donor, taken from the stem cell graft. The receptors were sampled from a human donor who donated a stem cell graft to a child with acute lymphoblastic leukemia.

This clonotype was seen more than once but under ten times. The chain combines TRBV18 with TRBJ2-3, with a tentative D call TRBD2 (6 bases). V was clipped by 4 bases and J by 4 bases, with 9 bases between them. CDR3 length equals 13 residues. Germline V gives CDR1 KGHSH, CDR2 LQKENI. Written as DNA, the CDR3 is TGTGCCAGCTCACAAAGGAGGGCAGATACGCAGTATTTT. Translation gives CASSQRRADTQYF. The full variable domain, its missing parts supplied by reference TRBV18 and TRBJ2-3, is NAGVMQNPRHLVRRRGQEARLRCSPMKGHSHVYWYRQLPEEGLKFMVYLQKENIIDESGMPKERFSAEFPKEGPSILRIQQVVRGDSAAYFCASSQRRADTQYFGPGTRLTVL.

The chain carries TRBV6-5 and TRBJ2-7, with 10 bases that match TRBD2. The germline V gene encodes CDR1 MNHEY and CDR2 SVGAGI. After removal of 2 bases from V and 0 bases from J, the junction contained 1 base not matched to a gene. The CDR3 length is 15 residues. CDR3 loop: CASSYPSGGSYEQYF. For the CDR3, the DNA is TGTGCCAGCAGTTACCCTAGCGGGGGCTCCTACGAGCAGTACTTC.

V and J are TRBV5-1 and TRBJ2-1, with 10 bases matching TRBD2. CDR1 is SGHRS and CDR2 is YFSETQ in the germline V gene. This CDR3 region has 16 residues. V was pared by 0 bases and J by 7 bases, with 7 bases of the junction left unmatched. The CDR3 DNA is TGCGCCAGCAGCTTGGTACGCCTAGCGGGAGCGAATGAGCAGTTCTTC. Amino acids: CASSLVRLAGANEQFF.

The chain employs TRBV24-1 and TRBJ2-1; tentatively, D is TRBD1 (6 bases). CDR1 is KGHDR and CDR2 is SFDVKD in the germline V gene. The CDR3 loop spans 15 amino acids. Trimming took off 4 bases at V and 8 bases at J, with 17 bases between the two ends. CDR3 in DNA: TGTGCCACCAGTGACTCCTTAGGGGGACGGGATGAGCAGTTCTTC. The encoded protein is CATSDSLGGRDEQFF.

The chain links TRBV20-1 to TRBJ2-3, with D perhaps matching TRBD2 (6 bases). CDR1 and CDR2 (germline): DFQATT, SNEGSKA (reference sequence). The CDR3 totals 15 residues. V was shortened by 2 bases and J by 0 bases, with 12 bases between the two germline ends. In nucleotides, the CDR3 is TGCAGTGCTAGATGGACTACTCCTAGCACAGATACGCAGTATTTT. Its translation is CSARWTTPSTDTQYF.

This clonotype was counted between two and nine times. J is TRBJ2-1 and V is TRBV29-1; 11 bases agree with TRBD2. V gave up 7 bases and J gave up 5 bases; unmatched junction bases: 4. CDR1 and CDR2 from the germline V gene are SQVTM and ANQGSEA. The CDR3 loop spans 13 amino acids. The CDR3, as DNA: TGCAGCGCCGGGACTAGCGGACACAATGAGCAGTTCTTC. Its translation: CSAGTSGHNEQFF.

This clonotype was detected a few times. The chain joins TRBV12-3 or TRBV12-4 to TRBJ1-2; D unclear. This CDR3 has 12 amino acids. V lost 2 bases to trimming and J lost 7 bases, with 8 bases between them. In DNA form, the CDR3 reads TGTGCCAGCAGTTTAAAGGGAGGTGGCTACACCTTC. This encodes CASSLKGGGYTF.

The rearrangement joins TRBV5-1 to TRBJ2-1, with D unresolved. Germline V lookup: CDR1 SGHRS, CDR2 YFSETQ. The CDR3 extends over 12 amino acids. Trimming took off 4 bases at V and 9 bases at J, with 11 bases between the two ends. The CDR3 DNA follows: TGCGCCAGCAGCACTCAGGATAGTGAGCAGTTCTTC. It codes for CASSTQDSEQFF. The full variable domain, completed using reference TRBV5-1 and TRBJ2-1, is KAGVTQTPRYLIKTRGQQVTLSCSPISGHRSVSWYQQTPGQGLQFLFEYFSETQRNKGNFPGRFSGRQFSNSRSEMNVSTLELGDSALYLCASSTQDSEQFFGPGTRLTVL.

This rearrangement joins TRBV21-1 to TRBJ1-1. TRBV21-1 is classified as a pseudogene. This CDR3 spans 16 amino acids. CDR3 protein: CASSKGLEGRDTEAFF. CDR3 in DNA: TGTGCCAGCAGCAAAGGGCTGGAGGGAAGAGACACTGAAGCTTTCTTT.

The CDR3 coding sequence is TGTGCCAGAAGGACCGGTGGTGAGCAGTTCTTC. Protein sequence: CARRTGGEQFF. The rearrangement uses TRBV5-3 and TRBJ2-1; no definite D call. TRBV5-3 is reported as an ORF; its role is uncertain. The CDR3 has 11 residues. V was clipped by 5 bases and J by 9 bases, with 9 bases between them.

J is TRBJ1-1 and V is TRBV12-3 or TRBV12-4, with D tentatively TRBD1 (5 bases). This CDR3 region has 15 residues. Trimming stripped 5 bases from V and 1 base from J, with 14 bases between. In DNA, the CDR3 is TGTGCCAGCAGTCCTGGGGGTGTTTCGAACACTGAAGCTTTCTTT. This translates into CASSPGGVSNTEAFF.

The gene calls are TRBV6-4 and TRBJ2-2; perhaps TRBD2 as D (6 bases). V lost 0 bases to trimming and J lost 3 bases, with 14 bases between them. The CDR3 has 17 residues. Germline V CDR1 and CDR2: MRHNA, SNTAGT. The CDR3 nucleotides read TGTGCCAGCAGTGACTCTTTCAGCGGAGGGGACACCGGGGAGCTGTTTTTT. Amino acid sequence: CASSDSFSGGDTGELFF.

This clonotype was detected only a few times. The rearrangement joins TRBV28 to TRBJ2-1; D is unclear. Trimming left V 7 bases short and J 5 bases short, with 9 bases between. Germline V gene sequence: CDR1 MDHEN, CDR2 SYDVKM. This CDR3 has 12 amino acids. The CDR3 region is CASKERHNEQFF. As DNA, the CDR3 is TGTGCCAGCAAGGAGCGCCACAATGAGCAGTTCTTC.

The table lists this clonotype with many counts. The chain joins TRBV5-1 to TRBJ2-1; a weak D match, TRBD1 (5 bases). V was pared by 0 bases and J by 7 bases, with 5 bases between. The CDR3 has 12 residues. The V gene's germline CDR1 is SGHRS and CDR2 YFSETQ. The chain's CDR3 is CASSLEGNEQFF. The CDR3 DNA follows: TGCGCCAGCAGCTTGGAGGGGAATGAGCAGTTCTTC.

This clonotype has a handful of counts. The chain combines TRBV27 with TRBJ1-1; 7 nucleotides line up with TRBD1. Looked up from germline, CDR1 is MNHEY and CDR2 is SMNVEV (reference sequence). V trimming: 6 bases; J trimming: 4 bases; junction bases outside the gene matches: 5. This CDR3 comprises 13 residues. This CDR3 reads CASRETGPTEAFF. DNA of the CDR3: TGTGCCAGCAGAGAGACAGGGCCCACTGAAGCTTTCTTT.

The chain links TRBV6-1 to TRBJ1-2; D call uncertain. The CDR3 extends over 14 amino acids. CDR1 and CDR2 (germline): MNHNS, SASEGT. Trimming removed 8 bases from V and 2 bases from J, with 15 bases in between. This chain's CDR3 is CASSFEVVNYGYTF. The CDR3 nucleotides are TGTGCCAGCTCTTTCGAGGTGGTAAACTATGGCTACACCTTC.

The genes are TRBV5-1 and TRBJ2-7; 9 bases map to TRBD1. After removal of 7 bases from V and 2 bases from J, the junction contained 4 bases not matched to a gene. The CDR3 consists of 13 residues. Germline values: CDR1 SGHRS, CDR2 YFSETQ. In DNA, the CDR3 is TGCGCCAGCGGGACAGGGACCCCCTACGAGCAGTACTTC. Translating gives CASGTGTPYEQYF. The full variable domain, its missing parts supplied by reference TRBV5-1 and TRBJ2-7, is KAGVTQTPRYLIKTRGQQVTLSCSPISGHRSVSWYQQTPGQGLQFLFEYFSETQRNKGNFPGRFSGRQFSNSRSEMNVSTLELGDSALYLCASGTGTPYEQYFGPGTRLTVT.

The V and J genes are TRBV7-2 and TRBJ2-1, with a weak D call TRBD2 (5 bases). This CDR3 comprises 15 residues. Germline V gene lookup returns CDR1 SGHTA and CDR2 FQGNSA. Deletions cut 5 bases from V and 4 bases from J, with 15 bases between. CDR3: CASSLGPGLYNEQFF. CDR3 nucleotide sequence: TGTGCCAGCAGCCTAGGACCCGGACTTTACAATGAGCAGTTCTTC.

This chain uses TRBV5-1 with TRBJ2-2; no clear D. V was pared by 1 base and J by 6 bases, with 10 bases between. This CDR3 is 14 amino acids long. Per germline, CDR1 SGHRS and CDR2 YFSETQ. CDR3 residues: CASSLRPGAGELFF. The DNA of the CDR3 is TGCGCCAGCAGCTTGCGCCCGGGCGCCGGGGAGCTGTTTTTT.

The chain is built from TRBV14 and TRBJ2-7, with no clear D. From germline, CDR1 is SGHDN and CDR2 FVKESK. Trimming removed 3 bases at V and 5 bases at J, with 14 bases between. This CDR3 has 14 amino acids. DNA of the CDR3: TGTGCCAGCAGCCACAGAAACAGTCTAAACGAGCAGTACTTC. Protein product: CASSHRNSLNEQYF.

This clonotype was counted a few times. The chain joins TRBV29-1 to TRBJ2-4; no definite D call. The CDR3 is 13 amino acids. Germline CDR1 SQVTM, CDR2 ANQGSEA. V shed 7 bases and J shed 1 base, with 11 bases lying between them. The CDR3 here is CSASTKAKNIQYF. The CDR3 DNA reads TGCAGCGCGTCCACGAAGGCCAAAAACATTCAGTACTTC.

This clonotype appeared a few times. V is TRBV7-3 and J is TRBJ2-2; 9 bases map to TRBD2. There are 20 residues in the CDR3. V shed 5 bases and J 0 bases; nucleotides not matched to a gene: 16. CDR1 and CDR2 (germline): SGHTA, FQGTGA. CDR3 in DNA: TGTGCCAGCAGCCCGAGCTGGGGGGGTAGCGGGAGCCCGAACACCGGGGAGCTGTTTTTT. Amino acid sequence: CASSPSWGGSGSPNTGELFF. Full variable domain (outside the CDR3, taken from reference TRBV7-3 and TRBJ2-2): GAGVSQTPSNKVTEKGKYVELRCDPISGHTALYWYRQSLGQGPEFLIYFQGTGAADDSGLPNDRFFAVRPEGSVSTLKIQRTERGDSAVYLCASSPSWGGSGSPNTGELFFGEGSRLTVL.

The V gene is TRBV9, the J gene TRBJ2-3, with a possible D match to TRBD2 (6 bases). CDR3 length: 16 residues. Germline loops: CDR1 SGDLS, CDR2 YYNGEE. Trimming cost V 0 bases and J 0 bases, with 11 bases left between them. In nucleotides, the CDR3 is TGTGCCAGCAGCGTAGGGGCGGGACTTAGCACAGATACGCAGTATTTT. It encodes CASSVGAGLSTDTQYF.

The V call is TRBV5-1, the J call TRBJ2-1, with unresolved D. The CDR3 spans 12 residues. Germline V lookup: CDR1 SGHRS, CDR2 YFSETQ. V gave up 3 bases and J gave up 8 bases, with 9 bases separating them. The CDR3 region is CASSSDRDEQFF. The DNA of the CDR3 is TGCGCCAGCAGCTCGGATAGAGATGAGCAGTTCTTC.

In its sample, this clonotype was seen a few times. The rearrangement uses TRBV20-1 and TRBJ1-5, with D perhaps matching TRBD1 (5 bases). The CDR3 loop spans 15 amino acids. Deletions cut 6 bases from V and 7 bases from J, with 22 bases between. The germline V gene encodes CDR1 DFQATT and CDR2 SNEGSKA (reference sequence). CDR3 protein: CSAPAGGGIGQPQHF. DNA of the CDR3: TGCAGTGCCCCCGCGGGGGGGGGAATCGGGCAGCCCCAGCATTTT.

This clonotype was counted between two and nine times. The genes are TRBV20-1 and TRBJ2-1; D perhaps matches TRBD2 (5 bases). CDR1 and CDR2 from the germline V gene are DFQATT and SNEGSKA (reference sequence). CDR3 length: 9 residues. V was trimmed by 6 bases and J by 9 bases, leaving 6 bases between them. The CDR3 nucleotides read TGCAGTGCAGGACTTGAGCAGTTCTTC. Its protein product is CSAGLEQFF.

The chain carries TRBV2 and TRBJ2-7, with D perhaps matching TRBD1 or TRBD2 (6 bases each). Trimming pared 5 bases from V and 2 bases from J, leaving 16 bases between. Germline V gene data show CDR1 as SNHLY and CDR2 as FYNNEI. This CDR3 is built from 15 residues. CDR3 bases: TGTGCCAGCAGTCCGCGGAGGGGGATGGCCTACGAGCAGTACTTC. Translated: CASSPRRGMAYEQYF.

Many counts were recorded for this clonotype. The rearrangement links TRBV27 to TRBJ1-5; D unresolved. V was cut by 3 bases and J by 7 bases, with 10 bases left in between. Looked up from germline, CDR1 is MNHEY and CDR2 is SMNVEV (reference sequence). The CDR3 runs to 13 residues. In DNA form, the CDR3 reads TGTGCCAGCAGTTTGAGCGGTGGACAGCCCCAGCATTTT. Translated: CASSLSGGQPQHF.

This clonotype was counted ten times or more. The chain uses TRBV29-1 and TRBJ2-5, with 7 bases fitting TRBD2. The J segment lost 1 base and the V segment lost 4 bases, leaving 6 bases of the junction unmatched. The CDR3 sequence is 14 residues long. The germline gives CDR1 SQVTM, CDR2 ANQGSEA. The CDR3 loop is CSVGLAAFQETQYF. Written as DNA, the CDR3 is TGCAGCGTTGGGCTAGCGGCGTTCCAAGAGACCCAGTACTTC.

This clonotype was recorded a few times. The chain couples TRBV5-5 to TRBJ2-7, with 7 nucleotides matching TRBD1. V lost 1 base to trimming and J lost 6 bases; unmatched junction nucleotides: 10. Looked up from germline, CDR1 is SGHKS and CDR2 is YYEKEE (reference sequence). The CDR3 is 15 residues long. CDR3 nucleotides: TGTGCCAGCAGCTTGTACAGGGGCCAGGTCAGCGAGCAGTACTTC. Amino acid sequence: CASSLYRGQVSEQYF.